Each of the 8 T cell receptor beta chains below was sequenced from the same sample in a study of T cells in Graves' hyperthyroidism and ophthalmopathy. Researchers amplified the TCR beta CDR3 regions from RNA transcripts. The HTBI primer set drove a first-round RT-PCR of the TCR CDR3. TCRdb itself ran the multiplex PCR reads through MiXCR, one entry per CDR3 protein. The sample consists of a few hundred thousand distinct CDR3 sequences, approximately 25% of them appearing once. Sequencing used blood. Every receptor here comes from a man aged 50-60 years with Graves' hyperthyroidism.

The rearrangement uses TRBV6-1 and TRBJ2-1; D uncertain. The CDR3 has 13 residues. Germline CDR1 is MNHNS and CDR2 is SASEGT. V lost 10 bases to trimming and J lost 0 bases, with 10 bases between them. The CDR3 DNA reads TGTGCCACCCAACTGAGCTCCTACAATGAGCAGTTCTTC. Its translation is CATQLSSYNEQFF.

This clonotype came up once. V is TRBV18 and J is TRBJ1-1; 7 bases fit TRBD1. The trim removed 9 bases at V and 1 base at J, leaving 5 bases unmatched. This CDR3 is 13 amino acids long. From germline, CDR1 is KGHSH and CDR2 LQKENI. The CDR3 is CASRGQPNTEAFF. The DNA for the CDR3 is TGTGCCAGTCGGGGACAGCCGAACACTGAAGCTTTCTTT.

This clonotype came up a few times. J is TRBJ1-2 and V is TRBV30; 10 bases match TRBD1. V shed 3 bases, J shed 5 bases, and the junction held 3 bases outside the gene matches. This CDR3 comprises 13 residues. Germline V gene data show CDR1 as GTSNPN and CDR2 as SVGIG (reference sequence). The CDR3 region has the DNA TGTGCCTGGAGGCGGGACAGGGGTTATGGCTACACCTTC. Protein: CAWRRDRGYGYTF.

The chain uses TRBV6-2 or TRBV6-3 and TRBJ2-7; 10 bases fit TRBD2. The germline V gene encodes CDR1 MNHEY and CDR2 SVGEGT. The CDR3 has 15 residues. Trimming took 2 bases from V and 2 from J; bases not matched to a gene: 3. The CDR3 protein is CASSYVGLATYEQYF. The CDR3 DNA follows: TGTGCCAGCAGTTACGTGGGACTAGCGACCTACGAGCAGTACTTC.

The chain combines TRBV3-1 with TRBJ2-7; either TRBD1 or TRBD2 may supply D (6 bases each). The V end lost 4 bases, the J end lost 6 bases, and 13 bases lay between the germline ends. Per the germline V gene, CDR1 is LGHDT and CDR2 is YNNKEL (reference sequence). This CDR3 is 13 amino acids long. The CDR3 reads CASSRNGGSEQYF. The CDR3 nucleotides are TGTGCCAGCAGCCGAAACGGGGGCTCCGAGCAGTACTTC.

The V call is TRBV20-1, the J call TRBJ2-3; TRBD2 agrees at 10 bases. The trim removed 3 bases at V and 2 bases at J, leaving 5 bases unmatched. The CDR3 sequence is 15 residues long. In germline, CDR1 is DFQATT, CDR2 SNEGSKA (reference sequence). The CDR3 coding sequence is TGCAGTGCTAGTAGAACTAGCGGGAACACAGATACGCAGTATTTT. Encoded protein: CSASRTSGNTDTQYF.

The chain is built from TRBV20-1 and TRBJ1-1; D might be TRBD1 (6 bases). The length of the CDR3 is 13 residues. Trimming left V 1 base short and J 5 bases short, with 11 bases between. CDR1 is DFQATT and CDR2 is SNEGSKA in the germline V gene (reference sequence). This chain's CDR3 is CSARGQTGTEAFF. CDR3 nucleotide sequence: TGCAGTGCTAGAGGCCAGACAGGTACTGAAGCTTTCTTT.

This clonotype was seen repeatedly, ten times or more. V and J are TRBV20-1 and TRBJ2-1, with D unclear. V lost 3 bases and J 2 bases, leaving 17 bases between the germline ends. The CDR3 consists of 16 residues. Germline V gene data show CDR1 as DFQATT and CDR2 as SNEGSKA (reference sequence). Here the CDR3 reads CSARELKAGTYNEQFF. CDR3 in DNA: TGCAGTGCTAGGGAACTGAAGGCAGGTACCTACAATGAGCAGTTCTTC.